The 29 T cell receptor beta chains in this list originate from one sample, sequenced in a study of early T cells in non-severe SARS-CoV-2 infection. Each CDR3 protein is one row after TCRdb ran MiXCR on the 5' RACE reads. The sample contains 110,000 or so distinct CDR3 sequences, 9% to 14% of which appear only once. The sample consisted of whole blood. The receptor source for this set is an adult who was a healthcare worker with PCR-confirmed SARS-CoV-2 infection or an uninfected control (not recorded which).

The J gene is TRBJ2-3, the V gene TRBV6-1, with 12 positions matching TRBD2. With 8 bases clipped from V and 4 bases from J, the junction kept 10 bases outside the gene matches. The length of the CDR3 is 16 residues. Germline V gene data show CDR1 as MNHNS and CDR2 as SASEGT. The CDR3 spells CASGASGRARADTQYF. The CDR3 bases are TGTGCCAGCGGGGCTAGCGGGAGGGCCCGGGCAGATACGCAGTATTTT.

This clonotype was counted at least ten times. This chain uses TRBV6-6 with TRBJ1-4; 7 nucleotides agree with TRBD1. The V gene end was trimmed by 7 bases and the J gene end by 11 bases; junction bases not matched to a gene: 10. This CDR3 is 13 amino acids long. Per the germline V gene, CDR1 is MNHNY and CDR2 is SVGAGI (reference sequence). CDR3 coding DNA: TGTGCCAGCACTGACGGACAGGCCAAGAAACTGTTTTTT. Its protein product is CASTDGQAKKLFF.

DNA for the CDR3: TGTGCCAGCAGCCCGGCGGGGTCCCGCGAGTACAATGAGCAGTTCTTC. This gives the protein CASSPAGSREYNEQFF. The chain combines TRBV7-2 with TRBJ2-1; tentatively, D is TRBD2 (6 bases). There are 16 residues in the CDR3. V was clipped by 5 bases and J by 4 bases, with 18 bases between them. From germline, CDR1 is SGHTA and CDR2 FQGNSA.

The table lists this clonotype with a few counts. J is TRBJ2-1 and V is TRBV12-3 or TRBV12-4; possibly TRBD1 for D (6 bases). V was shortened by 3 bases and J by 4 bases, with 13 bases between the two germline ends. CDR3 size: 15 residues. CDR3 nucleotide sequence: TGTGCCAGCAGTTTTTCGGACAGAGTTTACAATGAGCAGTTCTTC. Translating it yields CASSFSDRVYNEQFF.

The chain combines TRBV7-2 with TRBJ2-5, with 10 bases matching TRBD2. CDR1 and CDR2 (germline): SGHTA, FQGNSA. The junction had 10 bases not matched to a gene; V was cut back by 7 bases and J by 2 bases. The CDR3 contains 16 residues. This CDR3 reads CASKRGSGGIQETQYF. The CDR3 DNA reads TGTGCCAGCAAGAGGGGTAGCGGGGGGATTCAAGAGACCCAGTACTTC.

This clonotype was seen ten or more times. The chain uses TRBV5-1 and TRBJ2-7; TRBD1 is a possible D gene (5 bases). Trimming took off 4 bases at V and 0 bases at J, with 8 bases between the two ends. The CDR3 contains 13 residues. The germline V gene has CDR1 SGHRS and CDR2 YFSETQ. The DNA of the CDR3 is TGCGCCAGCAGCGTGGACAACTCCTACGAGCAGTACTTC. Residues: CASSVDNSYEQYF.

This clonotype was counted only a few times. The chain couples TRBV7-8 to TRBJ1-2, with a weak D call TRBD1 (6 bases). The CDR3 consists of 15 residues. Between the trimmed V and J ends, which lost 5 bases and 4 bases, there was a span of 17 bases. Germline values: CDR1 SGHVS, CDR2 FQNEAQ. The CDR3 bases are TGTGCCAGCAGCCCCCCCGGGACAAACTTCTATGGCTACACCTTC. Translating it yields CASSPPGTNFYGYTF. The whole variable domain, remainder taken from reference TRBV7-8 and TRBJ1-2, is GAGVSQSPRYKVAKRGQDVALRCDPISGHVSLFWYQQALGQGPEFLTYFQNEAQLDKSGLPSDRFFAERPEGSVSTLKIQRTQQEDSAVYLCASSPPGTNFYGYTFGSGTRLTVV.

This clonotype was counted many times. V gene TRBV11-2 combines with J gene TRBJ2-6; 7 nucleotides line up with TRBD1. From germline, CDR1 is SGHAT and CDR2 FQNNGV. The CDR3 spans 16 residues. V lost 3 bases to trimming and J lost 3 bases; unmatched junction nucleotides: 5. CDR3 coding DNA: TGTGCCAGCAGCTTCTTGAGGGGGCTTGGGGCCAACGTCCTGACTTTC. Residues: CASSFLRGLGANVLTF.

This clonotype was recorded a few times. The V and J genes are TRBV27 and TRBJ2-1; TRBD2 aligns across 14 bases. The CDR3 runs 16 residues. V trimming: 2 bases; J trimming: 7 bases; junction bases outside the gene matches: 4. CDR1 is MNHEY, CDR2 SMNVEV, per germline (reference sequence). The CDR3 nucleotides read TGTGCCAGCAGTTTAGGGGGACTAGCGGGAGTTAATGAGCAGTTCTTC. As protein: CASSLGGLAGVNEQFF.

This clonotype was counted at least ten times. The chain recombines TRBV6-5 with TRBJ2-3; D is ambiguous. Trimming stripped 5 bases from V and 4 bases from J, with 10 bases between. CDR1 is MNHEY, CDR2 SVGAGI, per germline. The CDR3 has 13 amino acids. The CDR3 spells CASSPPFPDTQYF. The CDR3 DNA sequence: TGTGCCAGCAGTCCCCCGTTCCCAGATACGCAGTATTTT.

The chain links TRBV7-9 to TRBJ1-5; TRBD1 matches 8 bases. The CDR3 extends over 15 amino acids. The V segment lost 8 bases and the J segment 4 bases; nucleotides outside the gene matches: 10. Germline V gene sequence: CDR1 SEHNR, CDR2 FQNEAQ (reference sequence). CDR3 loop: CASGPPGDRNQPQHF. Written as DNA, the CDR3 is TGTGCCAGCGGACCCCCTGGGGACAGGAATCAGCCCCAGCATTTT.

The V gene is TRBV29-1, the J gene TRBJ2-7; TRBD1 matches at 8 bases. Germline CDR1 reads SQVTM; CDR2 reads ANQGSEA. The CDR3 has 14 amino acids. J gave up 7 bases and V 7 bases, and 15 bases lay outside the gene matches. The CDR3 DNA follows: TGCAGCGCTAAAGCGACAGGGGCAACGGGGGAGCAGTACTTC. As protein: CSAKATGATGEQYF.

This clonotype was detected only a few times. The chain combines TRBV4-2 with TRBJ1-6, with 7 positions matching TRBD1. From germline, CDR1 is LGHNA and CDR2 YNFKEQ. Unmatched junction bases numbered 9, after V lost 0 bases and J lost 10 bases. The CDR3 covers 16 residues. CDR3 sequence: CASSQDRETGRSPLHF. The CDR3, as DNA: TGTGCCAGCAGCCAAGATCGAGAGACAGGGAGGTCACCCCTCCACTTT.

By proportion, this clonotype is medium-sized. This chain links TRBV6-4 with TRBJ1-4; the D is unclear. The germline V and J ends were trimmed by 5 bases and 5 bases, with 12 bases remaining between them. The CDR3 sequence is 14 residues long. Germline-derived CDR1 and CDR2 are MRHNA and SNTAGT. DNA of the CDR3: TGTGCCAGCAGTACGCCGCGATTAAATGAAAAACTGTTTTTT. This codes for CASSTPRLNEKLFF.

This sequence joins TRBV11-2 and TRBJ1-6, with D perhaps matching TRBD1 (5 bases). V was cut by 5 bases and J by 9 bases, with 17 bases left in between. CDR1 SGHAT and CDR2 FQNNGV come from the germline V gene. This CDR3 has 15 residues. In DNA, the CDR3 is TGTGCCAGCAGCGTCGGGAGGGGAGTCAGTTCACCCCTCCACTTT. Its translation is CASSVGRGVSSPLHF.

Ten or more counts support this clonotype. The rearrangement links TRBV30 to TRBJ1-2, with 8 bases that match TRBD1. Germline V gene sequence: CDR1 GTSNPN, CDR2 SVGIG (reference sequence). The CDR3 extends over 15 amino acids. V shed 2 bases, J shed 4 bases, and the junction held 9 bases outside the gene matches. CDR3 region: CAWSPPDRALYGYTF. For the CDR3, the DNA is TGTGCCTGGAGTCCCCCGGACAGGGCTCTCTATGGCTACACCTTC.

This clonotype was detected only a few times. This CDR3 is CASSERNGELFF. The CDR3 DNA sequence: TGTGCCAGCAGCGAAAGGAACGGGGAGCTGTTTTTT. The J gene is TRBJ2-2, the V gene TRBV12-3 or TRBV12-4; D is ambiguous. The ends were cut back, 6 bases at V and 7 bases at J, with 9 bases in the middle. There are 12 residues in the CDR3.

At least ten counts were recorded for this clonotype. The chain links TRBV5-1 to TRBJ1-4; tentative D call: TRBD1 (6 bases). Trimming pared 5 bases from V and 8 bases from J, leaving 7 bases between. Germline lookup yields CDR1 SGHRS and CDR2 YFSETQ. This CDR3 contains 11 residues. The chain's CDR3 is CASRTGEKLFF. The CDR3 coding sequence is TGCGCCAGCAGGACAGGAGAAAAACTGTTTTTT.

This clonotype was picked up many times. This CDR3 is CASSDSRGGPGETQYF. The CDR3 DNA reads as TGTGCCAGCAGTGACTCTAGGGGGGGTCCCGGAGAGACCCAGTACTTC. The rearrangement links TRBV6-4 to TRBJ2-5; a possible D gene is TRBD2 (7 bases). Trimming cost V 0 bases and J 4 bases, with 15 bases left between them. The CDR3 contains 16 residues. Germline-derived CDR1 and CDR2 are MRHNA and SNTAGT.

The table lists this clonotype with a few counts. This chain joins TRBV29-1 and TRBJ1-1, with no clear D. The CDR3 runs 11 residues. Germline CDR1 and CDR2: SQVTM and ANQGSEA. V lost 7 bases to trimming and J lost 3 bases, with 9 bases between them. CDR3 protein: CSGRTDTEAFF. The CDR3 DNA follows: TGCAGCGGCAGGACGGACACTGAAGCTTTCTTT.

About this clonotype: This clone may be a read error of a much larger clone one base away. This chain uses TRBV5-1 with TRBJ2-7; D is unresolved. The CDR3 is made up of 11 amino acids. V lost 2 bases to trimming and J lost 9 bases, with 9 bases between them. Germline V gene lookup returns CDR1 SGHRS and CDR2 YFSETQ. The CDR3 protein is CASSLGNVQYF. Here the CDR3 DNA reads TGCGCCAGCAGCTTAGGGAACGTGCAGTACTTC.

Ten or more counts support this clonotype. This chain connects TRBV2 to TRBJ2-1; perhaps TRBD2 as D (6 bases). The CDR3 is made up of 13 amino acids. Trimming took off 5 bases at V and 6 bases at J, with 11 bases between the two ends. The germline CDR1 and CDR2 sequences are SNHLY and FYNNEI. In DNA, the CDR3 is TGTGCCAGCAGTTCCGGGACTTCCAATGAGCAGTTCTTC. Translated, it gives CASSSGTSNEQFF.

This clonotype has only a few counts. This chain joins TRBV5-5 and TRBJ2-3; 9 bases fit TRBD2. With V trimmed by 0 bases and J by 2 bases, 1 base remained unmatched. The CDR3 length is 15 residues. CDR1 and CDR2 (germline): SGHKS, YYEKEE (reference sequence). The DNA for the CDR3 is TGTGCCAGCAGCTTGGCTAGCGGGGCCACAGATACGCAGTATTTT. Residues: CASSLASGATDTQYF.

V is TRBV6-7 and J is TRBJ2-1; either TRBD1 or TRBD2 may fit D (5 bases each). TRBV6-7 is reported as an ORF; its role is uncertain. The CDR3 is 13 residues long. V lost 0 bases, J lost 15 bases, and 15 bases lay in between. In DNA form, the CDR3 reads TGTGCCAGCAGTTACTCGGTCATTCGGGGCGGGTTCTTC. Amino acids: CASSYSVIRGGFF.

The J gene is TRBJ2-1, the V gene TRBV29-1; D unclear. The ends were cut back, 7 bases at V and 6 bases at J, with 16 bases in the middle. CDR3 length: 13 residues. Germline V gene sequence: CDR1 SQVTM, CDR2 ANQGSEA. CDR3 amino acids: CSAGPATSNEQFF. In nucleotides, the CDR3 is TGCAGCGCGGGTCCTGCTACCAGCAATGAGCAGTTCTTC.

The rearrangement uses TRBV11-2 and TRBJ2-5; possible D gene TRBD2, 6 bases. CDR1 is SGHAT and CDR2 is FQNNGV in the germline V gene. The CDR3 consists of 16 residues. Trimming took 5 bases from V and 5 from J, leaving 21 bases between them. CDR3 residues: CASSPLPWGRQETQYF. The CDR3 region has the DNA TGTGCCAGCAGCCCTCTACCGTGGGGGAGGCAGGAGACCCAGTACTTC.

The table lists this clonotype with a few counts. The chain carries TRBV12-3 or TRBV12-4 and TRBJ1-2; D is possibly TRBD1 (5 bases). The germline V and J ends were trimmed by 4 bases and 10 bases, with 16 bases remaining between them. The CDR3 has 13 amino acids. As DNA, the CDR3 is TGTGCCAGCAGTTCCGGGGGGTATGGTGTCTACACCTTC. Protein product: CASSSGGYGVYTF.

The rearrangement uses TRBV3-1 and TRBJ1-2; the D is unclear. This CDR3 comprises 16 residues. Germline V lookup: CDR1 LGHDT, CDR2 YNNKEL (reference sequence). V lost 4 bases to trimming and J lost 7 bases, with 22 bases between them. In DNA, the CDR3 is TGTGCCAGCAGCCTTCCTAGGAACGGGCGCCCCACTGGCTACACCTTC. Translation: CASSLPRNGRPTGYTF. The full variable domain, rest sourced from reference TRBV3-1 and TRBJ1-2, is DTAVSQTPKYLVTQMGNDKSIKCEQNLGHDTMYWYKQDSKKFLKIMFSYNNKELIINETVPNRFSPKSPDKAHLNLHINSLELGDSAVYFCASSLPRNGRPTGYTFGSGTRLTVV.

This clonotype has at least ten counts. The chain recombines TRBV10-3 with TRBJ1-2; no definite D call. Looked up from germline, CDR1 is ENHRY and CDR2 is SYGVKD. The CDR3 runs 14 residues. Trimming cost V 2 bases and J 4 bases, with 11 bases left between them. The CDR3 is CAISEVTLPYGYTF. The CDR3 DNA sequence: TGTGCCATCAGTGAGGTCACTCTCCCCTATGGCTACACCTTC.